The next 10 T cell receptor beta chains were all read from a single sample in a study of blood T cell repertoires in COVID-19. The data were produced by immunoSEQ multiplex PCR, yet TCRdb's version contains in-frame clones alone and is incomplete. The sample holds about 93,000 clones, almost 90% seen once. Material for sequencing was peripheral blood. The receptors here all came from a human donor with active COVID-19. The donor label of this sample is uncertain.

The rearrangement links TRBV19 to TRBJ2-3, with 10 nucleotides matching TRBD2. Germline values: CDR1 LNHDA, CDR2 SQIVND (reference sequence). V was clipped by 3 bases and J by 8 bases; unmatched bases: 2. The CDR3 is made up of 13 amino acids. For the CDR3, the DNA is TGTGCCAGTAGTATGGAGCGGGGGGGTACGCAGTATTTT. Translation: CASSMERGGTQYF.

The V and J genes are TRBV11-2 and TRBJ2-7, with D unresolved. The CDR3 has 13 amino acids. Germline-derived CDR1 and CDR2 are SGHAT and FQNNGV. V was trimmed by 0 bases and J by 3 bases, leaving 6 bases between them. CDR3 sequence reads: CASSLDPYYEQYF. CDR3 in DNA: TGTGCCAGCAGCTTAGATCCGTACTACGAGCAGTACTTC.

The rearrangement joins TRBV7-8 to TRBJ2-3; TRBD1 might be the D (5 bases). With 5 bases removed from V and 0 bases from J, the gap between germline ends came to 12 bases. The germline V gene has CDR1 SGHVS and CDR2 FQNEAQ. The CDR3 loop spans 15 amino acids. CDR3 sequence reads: CASSQRTFSTDTQYF. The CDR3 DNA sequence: TGTGCCAGCAGCCAACGGACATTTAGCACAGATACGCAGTATTTT.

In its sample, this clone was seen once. The chain's CDR3 is CASSLSASGEQYF. CDR3 bases: TGTGCCAGCAGCTTATCAGCTAGCGGGGAACAGTATTTT. The V call is TRBV7-2, the J call TRBJ2-3; 9 bases align to TRBD2. The V gene's germline CDR1 is SGHTA and CDR2 FQGNSA. This CDR3 contains 13 residues. Trimming took 2 bases from V and 12 from J; bases not matched to a gene: 6. Complete variable domain (other parts from reference TRBV7-2 and TRBJ2-3): GAGVSQSPSNKVTEKGKDVELRCDPISGHTALYWYRQSLGQGLEFLIYFQGNSAPDKSGLPSDRFSAERTGGSVSTLTIQRTQQEDSAVYLCASSLSASGEQYFGPGTRLTVL.

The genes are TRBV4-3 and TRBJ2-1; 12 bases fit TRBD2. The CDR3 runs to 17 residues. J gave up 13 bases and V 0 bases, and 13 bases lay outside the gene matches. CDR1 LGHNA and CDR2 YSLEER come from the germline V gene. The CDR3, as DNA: TGCGCCAGCAGCCAAGATGCTCGGACTAGCGGGACCGAGGAACAGTTCTTC. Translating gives CASSQDARTSGTEEQFF.

The CDR3 DNA is TGTGCCAGCAGCCCGGGGACAAAGAACACTGAAGCTTTCTTT. It is translated as CASSPGTKNTEAFF. The chain links TRBV7-8 to TRBJ1-1; TRBD1 might be the D (6 bases). The CDR3 loop spans 14 amino acids. In germline, CDR1 is SGHVS, CDR2 FQNEAQ. V lost 5 bases and J lost 1, with 11 bases in between.

The CDR3: CASTHRGSGYSGNTIYF. Written as DNA, the CDR3 is TGTGCCAGTACCCACCGGGGAAGCGGTTACTCTGGAAACACCATATATTTT. This chain uses TRBV19 with TRBJ1-3; no definite D call. Germline V gene lookup returns CDR1 LNHDA and CDR2 SQIVND (reference sequence). This CDR3 has 17 amino acids. With 7 bases removed from V and 0 bases from J, the gap between germline ends came to 19 bases.

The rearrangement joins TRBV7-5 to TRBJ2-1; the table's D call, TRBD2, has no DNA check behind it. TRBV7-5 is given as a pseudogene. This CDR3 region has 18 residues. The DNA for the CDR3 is TGTGTCAGAAGCCCTCAAGGGACTCCGAACCCACTATACAATGAGCAGTTCTTC. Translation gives CVRSPQGTPNPLYNEQFF.

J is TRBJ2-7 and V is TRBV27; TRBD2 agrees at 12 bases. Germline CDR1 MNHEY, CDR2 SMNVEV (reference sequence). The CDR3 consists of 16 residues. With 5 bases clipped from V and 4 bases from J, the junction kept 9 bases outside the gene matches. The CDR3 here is CASSPLAGGPGYEQYF. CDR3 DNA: TGTGCCAGCAGTCCGCTAGCGGGGGGGCCGGGATACGAGCAGTACTTC.

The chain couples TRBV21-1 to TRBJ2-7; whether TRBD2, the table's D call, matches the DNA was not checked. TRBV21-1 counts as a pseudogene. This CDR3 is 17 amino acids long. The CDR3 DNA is TGTGCCAGCAGGAGCCCACGGGGGACCACCCTCACCTACGAGCAGTACTTC. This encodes CASRSPRGTTLTYEQYF.